This T cell receptor (beta chain) was sequenced during a study of cytomegalovirus exposure and HLA in healthy donors. Regarding the study as a whole: Listed as cytomegalovirus-associated were 150 or so TCR beta chains.

This clone was seen once. Its specificity is not known. Amplification used 60 Vbeta primers and 13 Jbeta primers. Measured with immunoSEQ multiplex PCR; TCRdb has only the in-frame clones, and not every one. This sample has fewer than 120,000 clones; roughly four fifths occur once, and the top ten carry 1% to 1.5%. The CDR3 is made up of 15 amino acids. Trimming cost V 2 bases and J 5 bases, with 13 bases left between them. Germline V gene lookup returns CDR1 LNHDA and CDR2 SQIVND (reference sequence). The chain links TRBV19 to TRBJ1-5; weak D call: TRBD1 (6 bases). The sequenced material came from PBMCs. This clonotype was sampled from a woman aged 30 to 39 in good health and CMV-seronegative. The CDR3 is CASSISGGGDQPQHF. The CDR3 DNA reads TGTGCCAGTAGTATATCGGGGGGCGGGGATCAGCCCCAGCATTTT. The complete variable domain, with remaining parts taken from reference TRBV19 and TRBJ1-5, reads DGGITQSPKYLFRKEGQNVTLSCEQNLNHDAMYWYRQDPGQGLRLIYYSQIVNDFQKGDIAEGYSVSREKKESFPLTVTSAQKNPTAFYLCASSISGGGDQPQHFGDGTRLSIL.